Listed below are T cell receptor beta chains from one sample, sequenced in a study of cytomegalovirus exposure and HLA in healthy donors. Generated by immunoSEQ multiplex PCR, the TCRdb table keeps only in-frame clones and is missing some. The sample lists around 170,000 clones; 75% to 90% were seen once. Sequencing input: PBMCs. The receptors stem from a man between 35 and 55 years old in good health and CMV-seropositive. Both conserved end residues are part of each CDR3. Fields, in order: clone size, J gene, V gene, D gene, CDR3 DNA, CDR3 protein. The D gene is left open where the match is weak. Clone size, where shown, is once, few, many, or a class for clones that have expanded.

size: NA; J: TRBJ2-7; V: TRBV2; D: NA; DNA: TGTGCCAGCACGCGGACGGGAGAAAACGAGCAGTACTTC; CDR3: CASTRTGENEQYF
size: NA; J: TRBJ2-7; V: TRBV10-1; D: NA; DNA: TGCGCCAGCAGTGAACTCCCCGGCTACGAGCAGTACTTC; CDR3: CASSELPGYEQYF
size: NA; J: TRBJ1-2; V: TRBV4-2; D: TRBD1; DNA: TGTGCCAGCAGCCAAGAAGCAGGGGGCCGGAACTATGGCTACACCTTC; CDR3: CASSQEAGGRNYGYTF
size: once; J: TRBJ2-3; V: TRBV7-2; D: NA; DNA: TGTGCCAGCAGCTTAGTTAGCAGAAGCACAGATACGCAGTATTTT; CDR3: CASSLVSRSTDTQYF
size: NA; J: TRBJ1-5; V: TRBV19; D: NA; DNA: TGTGCCAGTAGTATAGGAGTGAATCAGCCCCAGCATTTT; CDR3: CASSIGVNQPQHF
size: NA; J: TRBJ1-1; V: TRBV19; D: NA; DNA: TGTGCCAGTATACAAAAGGGAGGGAGCACTGAAGCTTTCTTT; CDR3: CASIQKGGSTEAFF
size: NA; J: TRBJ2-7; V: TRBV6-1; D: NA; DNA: TGTGCCAGCCGGCCAGCGTCACTCTACGAGCAGTACTTC; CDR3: CASRPASLYEQYF
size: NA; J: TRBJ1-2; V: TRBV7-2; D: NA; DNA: TGTGCCAGCAGCCCAGACAGGATGGGTGGCTACACCTTC; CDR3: CASSPDRMGGYTF
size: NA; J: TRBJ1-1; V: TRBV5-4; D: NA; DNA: TGTGCCAGCAACTCGGAGGGGCTTAGAGGTGAAGCTTTCTTT; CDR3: CASNSEGLRGEAFF
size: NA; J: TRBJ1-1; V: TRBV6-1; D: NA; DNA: TGTGCCAGCGTGGGAACAGGGCTGAACACTGAAGCTTTCTTT; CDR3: CASVGTGLNTEAFF
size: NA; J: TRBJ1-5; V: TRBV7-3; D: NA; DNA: TGTGCCAGCAGCTTACGGGCAGGGGAACAGCCCCAGCATTTT; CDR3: CASSLRAGEQPQHF
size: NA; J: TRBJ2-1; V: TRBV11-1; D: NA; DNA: TGTGCCAGCAGCTTACAAGCGTTGGGTGGGAATGAGCAGTTCTTC; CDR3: CASSLQALGGNEQFF
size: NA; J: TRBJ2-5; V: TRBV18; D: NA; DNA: TGTGCCAGCTCACCACGGCAGCAAGAGACCCAGTACTTC; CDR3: CASSPRQQETQYF
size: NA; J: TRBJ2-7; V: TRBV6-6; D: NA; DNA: TGTGCCAGCAGTTCCGACGACAGGTTTTACGAGCAGTACTTC; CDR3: CASSSDDRFYEQYF
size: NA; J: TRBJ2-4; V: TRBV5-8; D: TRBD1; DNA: TGTGCCAGCAGCTTGGCGGGACAGGCCAAAAACATTCAGTACTTC; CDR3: CASSLAGQAKNIQYF
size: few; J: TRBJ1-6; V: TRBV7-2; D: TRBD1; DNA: TGTGCCAGCAGCTTAGAGAGGACAGGGAATTCACCCCTCCACTTT; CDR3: CASSLERTGNSPLHF
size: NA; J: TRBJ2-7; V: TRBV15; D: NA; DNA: TGTGCCACCAGCTCTCGGTTGAGTTACTCCTACGAGCAGTACTTC; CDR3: CATSSRLSYSYEQYF
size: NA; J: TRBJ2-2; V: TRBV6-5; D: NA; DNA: TGTGCCAGCAGCGCGGGGACCGGGGAGCTGTTTTTT; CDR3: CASSAGTGELFF
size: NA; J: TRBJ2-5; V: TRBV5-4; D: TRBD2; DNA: TGTGCCAGCAGCTTACCAGCGGGGCTACAAGAGACCCAGTACTTC; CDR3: CASSLPAGLQETQYF
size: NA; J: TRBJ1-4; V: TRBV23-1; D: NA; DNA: TGCGCCACCTCGTCGGCGGGAGATGAAAAACTGTTTTTT; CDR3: CATSSAGDEKLFF
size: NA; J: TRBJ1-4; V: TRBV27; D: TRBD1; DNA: TGTGCCAGCAGTCCAAGGACAGGGTTAAATGAAAAACTGTTTTTT; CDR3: CASSPRTGLNEKLFF
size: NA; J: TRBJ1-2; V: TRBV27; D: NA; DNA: TGTGCCAGCAGTTTAACTGGTAGTTATGGCTACACCTTC; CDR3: CASSLTGSYGYTF
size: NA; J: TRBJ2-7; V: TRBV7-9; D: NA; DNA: TGTGCCAGCAGCTTAGGGCGCGGTAATAACCACGAGCAGTACTTC; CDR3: CASSLGRGNNHEQYF
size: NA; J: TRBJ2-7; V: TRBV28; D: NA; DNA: TGTGCCAGCAGTTTAGGCCAGGGTAGTGTGTACTTC; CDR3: CASSLGQGSVYF
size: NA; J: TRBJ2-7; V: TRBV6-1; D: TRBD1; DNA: TGTGCCAGCAGTGAAGGGACGGGACAGCCCTACGAGCAGTACTTC; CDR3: CASSEGTGQPYEQYF
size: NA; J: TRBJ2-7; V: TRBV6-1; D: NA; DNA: TGTGCCAGCAGTGACCCGGGACAACCGGCGTCCTACGAGCAGTACTTC; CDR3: CASSDPGQPASYEQYF
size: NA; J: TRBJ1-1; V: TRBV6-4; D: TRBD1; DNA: TGTGCCAGCACCCAGGACAGGGGGCATACTGAAGCTTTCTTT; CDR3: CASTQDRGHTEAFF
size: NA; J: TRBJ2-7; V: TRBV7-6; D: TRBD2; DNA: TGTGCCAGCAGCCTCAAGGGAGGGGTTTACGAGCAGTACTTC; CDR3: CASSLKGGVYEQYF
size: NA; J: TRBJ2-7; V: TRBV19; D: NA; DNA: TGTGCCAGTAGTCCAGCGATCAGCTACGAGCAGTACTTC; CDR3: CASSPAISYEQYF
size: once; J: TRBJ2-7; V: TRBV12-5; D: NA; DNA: TGTGCTAGTGGTTTTCTGGGAGACTACGAGCAGTACTTC; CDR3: CASGFLGDYEQYF
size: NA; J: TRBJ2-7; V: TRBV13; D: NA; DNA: TGTGCCAGCAGTTCCACAGGTGGCTCCTACGAGCAGTACTTC; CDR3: CASSSTGGSYEQYF
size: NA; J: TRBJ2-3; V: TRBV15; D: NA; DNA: TGTGCCACCAGCAGAGGAGGAGGGTCAGATACGCAGTATTTT; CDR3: CATSRGGGSDTQYF
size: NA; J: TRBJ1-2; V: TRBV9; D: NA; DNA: TGTGCCAGCAGCGTAGATGGGAGCTATGGCTACACCTTC; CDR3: CASSVDGSYGYTF
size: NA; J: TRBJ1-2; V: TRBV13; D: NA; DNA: TGTGCCAGCAGCCAGGGGAAGGGGGTCTATGGCTACACCTTC; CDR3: CASSQGKGVYGYTF
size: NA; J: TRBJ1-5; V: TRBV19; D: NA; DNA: TGTGCCAGTAGTATAGACTGGGGCGCACTTAGCAATCAGCCCCAGCATTTT; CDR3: CASSIDWGALSNQPQHF
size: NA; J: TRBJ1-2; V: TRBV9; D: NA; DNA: TGTGCCAGCAGCAAAAACAGGGACAACGGCTACACCTTC; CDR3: CASSKNRDNGYTF
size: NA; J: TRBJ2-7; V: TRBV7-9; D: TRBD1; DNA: TGTGCCAGCAGCTTATCTGACAGGGGGTACGAGCAGTACTTC; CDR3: CASSLSDRGYEQYF
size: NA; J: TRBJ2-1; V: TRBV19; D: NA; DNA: TGTGCCAGTAGTATAGGTTCGGCGAGGGCCAATGAGCAGTTCTTC; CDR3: CASSIGSARANEQFF
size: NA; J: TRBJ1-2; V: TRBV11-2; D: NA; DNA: TGTGCCAGCAGAAGGGGCAGCTATGGCTACACCTTC; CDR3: CASRRGSYGYTF
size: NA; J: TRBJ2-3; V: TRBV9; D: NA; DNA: TGTGCCAGCAGCGTAGCTCCGGGGTCCACAGATACGCAGTATTTT; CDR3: CASSVAPGSTDTQYF
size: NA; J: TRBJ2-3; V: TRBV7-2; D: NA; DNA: TGTGCCTGCGGGACGAGCACAGATACGCAGTATTTT; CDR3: CACGTSTDTQYF
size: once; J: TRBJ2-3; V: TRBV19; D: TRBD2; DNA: TGTGCCAGTAGCCCGGGACTAAGCACAGATACGCAGTATTTT; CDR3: CASSPGLSTDTQYF
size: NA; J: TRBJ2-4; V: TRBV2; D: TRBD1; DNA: TGTGCCAGCGTGGGACAGGGGGGGTCCAAAAACATTCAGTACTTC; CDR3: CASVGQGGSKNIQYF
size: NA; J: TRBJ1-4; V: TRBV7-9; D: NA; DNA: TGTGCCAGCAGCGACGGGGGTACCGCGACTAATGAAAAACTGTTTTTT; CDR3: CASSDGGTATNEKLFF
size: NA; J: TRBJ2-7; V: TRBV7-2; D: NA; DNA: TGTGCCAGCAGCTTAGTCTGGACTGGAGGGTACGAGCAGTACTTC; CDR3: CASSLVWTGGYEQYF
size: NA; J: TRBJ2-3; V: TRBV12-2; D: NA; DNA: TGTGCAAGTCGATCTGACAGAAGCACAGATACGCAGTATTTT; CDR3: CASRSDRSTDTQYF
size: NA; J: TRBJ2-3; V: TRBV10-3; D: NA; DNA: TGTGCCATCAGTGAGCGACTAGACGGAGCTACGCAGTATTTT; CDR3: CAISERLDGATQYF
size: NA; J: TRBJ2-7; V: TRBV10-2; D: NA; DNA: TGCGCCAGCAGCAATACAGGGTACTACGAGCAGTACTTC; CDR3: CASSNTGYYEQYF
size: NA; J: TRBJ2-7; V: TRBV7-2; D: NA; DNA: TGTGCCAGCAGCCTCGACAGAGGAAGCTCCTACGAGCAGTACTTC; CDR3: CASSLDRGSSYEQYF
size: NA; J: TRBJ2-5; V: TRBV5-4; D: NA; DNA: TGTGCCAGCAGCTTGGATGGGGCAGGGGTTTTAGAAGAGACCCAGTACTTC; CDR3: CASSLDGAGVLEETQYF
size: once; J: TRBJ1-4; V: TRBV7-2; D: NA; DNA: TGTGCCAGCAGCGAAGGGAGGGCAGGAAGTGAAAAACTGTTTTTT; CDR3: CASSEGRAGSEKLFF
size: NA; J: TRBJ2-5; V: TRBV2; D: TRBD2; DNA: TGTGCCAGCAGTGTTACGGCTAGCGGGGGGGCTGGGGAGACCCAGTACTTC; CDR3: CASSVTASGGAGETQYF
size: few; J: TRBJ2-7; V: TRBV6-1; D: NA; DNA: TGTGCCAGCAGCGGAGTGGGGGCGGCCAACTACGAGCAGTACTTC; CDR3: CASSGVGAANYEQYF
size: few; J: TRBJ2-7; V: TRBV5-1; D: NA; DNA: TGCGCCAGCAGCTCTGGGCCGGCCTCCTACGAGCAGTACTTC; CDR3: CASSSGPASYEQYF
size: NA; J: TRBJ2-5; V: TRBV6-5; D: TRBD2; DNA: TGTGCCAGCAGTTCCCTTACTAGCGGGGAAGAGACCCAGTACTTC; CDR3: CASSSLTSGEETQYF
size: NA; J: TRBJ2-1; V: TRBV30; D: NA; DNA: TGTGCCTGGAGTGTACTAGGTTACAATGAGCAGTTCTTC; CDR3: CAWSVLGYNEQFF
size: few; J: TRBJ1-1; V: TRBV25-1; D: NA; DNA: TGTGCCAGCAACTCCCCGATGGACACTGAAGCTTTCTTT; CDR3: CASNSPMDTEAFF